This T cell receptor beta chain was documented in a study of beta chain features in type 1 diabetes. Study context: Sorted cells numbering approximately 110,000,000 were examined across all samples. Broader study findings: There was a moderate but significant shortening of TCRB CDR3s in all four CD4+ subsets of Type 1 diabetes patients.

The CDR3 loop spans 12 amino acids. Trimming took off 6 bases at V and 5 bases at J, with 9 bases between the two ends. The germline CDR1 and CDR2 sequences are MNHNY and SVGAGI (reference sequence). This clone was picked up a small number of times. Its antigen is unknown. Expressed TCRB transcripts were sequenced after all isolated RNA was converted to cDNA. Sequenced by immunoSEQ multiplex PCR; TCRdb stores in-frame clones only, minus some. The sample includes roughly 300,000 clones, 7% to 10% of them seen just once. The chain links TRBV6-6 to TRBJ2-3; D is ambiguous. The receptor was derived from a young man with type 1 diabetes. The sequenced sample was central memory CD4+ T cells from blood. The CDR3 sequence: CASRTTEDTQYF. The CDR3 region has the DNA TGTGCCAGCAGAACCACCGAAGATACGCAGTATTTT.